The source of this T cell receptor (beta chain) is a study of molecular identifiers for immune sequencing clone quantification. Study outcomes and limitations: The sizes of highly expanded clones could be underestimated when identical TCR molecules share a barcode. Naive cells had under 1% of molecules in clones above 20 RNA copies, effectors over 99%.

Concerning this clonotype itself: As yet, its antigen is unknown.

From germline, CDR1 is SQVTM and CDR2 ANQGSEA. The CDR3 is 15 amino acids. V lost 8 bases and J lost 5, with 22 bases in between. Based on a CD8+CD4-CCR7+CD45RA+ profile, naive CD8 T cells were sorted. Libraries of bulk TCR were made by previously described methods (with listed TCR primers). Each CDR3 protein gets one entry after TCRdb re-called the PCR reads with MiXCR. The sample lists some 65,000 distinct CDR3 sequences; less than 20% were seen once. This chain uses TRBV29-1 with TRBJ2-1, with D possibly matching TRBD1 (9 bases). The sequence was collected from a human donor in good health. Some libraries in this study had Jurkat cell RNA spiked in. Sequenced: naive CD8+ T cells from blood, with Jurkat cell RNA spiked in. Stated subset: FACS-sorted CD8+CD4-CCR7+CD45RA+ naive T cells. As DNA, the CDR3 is TGCAGCACCCACGGGGGGGACAGGGTACACAATGAGCAGTTCTTC. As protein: CSTHGGDRVHNEQFF.